This entry lists 24 T cell receptor beta chains sequenced from one sample in a study of identical twins. Via MiXCR, TCRdb re-called the 5' RACE reads, giving one row per CDR3 protein. The sample has hundreds of thousands of distinct CDR3 sequences, about 12% seen once. The same data also went into a second study, on yellow fever vaccine responses in identical twins.

Source material: CD8+ T cells sorted from blood. Source of these receptors: a woman aged 18 to 35 in good health.

In its sample, this clonotype was seen many times. V is TRBV10-3 and J is TRBJ2-2, with TRBD2 matching 11 bases. V shed 8 bases, J shed 2 bases, and the junction held 1 base outside the gene matches. The CDR3 spans 14 residues. Germline-derived CDR1 and CDR2 are ENHRY and SYGVKD. The CDR3 loop is CAILAGGNTGELFF. CDR3 nucleotides: TGTGCCATCCTAGCGGGGGGAAACACCGGGGAGCTGTTTTTT.

This clonotype has ten or more counts. The chain employs TRBV12-3 or TRBV12-4 and TRBJ1-1; TRBD1 matches 7 bases. V lost 8 bases to trimming and J lost 4 bases; unmatched junction nucleotides: 4. The CDR3 is made up of 12 amino acids. The CDR3 DNA follows: TGTGCCAGCGGGCAGGGGGGCACTGAAGCTTTCTTT. Amino acid sequence: CASGQGGTEAFF.

In its sample, this clonotype was seen a few times. The chain carries TRBV27 and TRBJ2-1; 13 bases map to TRBD2. The ends lost 4 bases at V and 14 bases at J; junction bases unmatched: 11. Per germline, CDR1 MNHEY and CDR2 SMNVEV (reference sequence). The CDR3 loop spans 15 amino acids. The CDR3 is CASSSAGLAGEGEFF. CDR3 coding DNA: TGTGCCAGCAGTTCAGCCGGACTAGCGGGAGAGGGGGAGTTCTTC.

This clonotype was counted between two and nine times. The chain is built from TRBV19 and TRBJ2-2; D call uncertain. Per the germline V gene, CDR1 is LNHDA and CDR2 is SQIVND (reference sequence). This CDR3 comprises 12 residues. Between the trimmed V and J ends, which lost 6 bases and 1 base, there was a span of 3 bases. The CDR3 loop is CASRVNTGELFF. The CDR3 nucleotides read TGTGCCAGTAGGGTGAACACCGGGGAGCTGTTTTTT.

This clonotype was seen a handful of times. The J gene is TRBJ2-5, the V gene TRBV24-1; D could derive from TRBD1 or TRBD2 (6 bases each). The CDR3 extends over 13 amino acids. Germline CDR1 is KGHDR and CDR2 is SFDVKD. V lost 5 bases, J lost 4 bases, and 10 bases lay in between. In DNA form, the CDR3 reads TGTGCCACCAGTGTAGGGGGAGGAGAGACCCAGTACTTC. Encoded protein: CATSVGGGETQYF.

The chain carries TRBV6-2 or TRBV6-3 and TRBJ2-2; TRBD1 agrees at 7 bases. The CDR3 loop spans 14 amino acids. Germline values: CDR1 MNHEY, CDR2 SVGEGT. The V segment lost 9 bases and the J segment 0 bases; nucleotides outside the gene matches: 4. The CDR3 sequence: CASKTGTNTGELFF. For the CDR3, the DNA is TGTGCCAGTAAGACAGGGACGAACACCGGGGAGCTGTTTTTT.

This chain connects TRBV28 to TRBJ2-1, with D perhaps TRBD2 (6 bases). Trimming removed 6 bases from V and 0 bases from J, with 15 bases in between. The CDR3 consists of 16 residues. Looked up from germline, CDR1 is MDHEN and CDR2 is SYDVKM. Written as DNA, the CDR3 is TGTGCCAGCAGCCTTACCCCGGGAGTCTCCTACAATGAGCAGTTCTTC. This translates into CASSLTPGVSYNEQFF.

This clonotype was seen a handful of times. V and J are TRBV7-2 and TRBJ1-1, with TRBD1 matching over 7 bases. The trim removed 1 base at V and 5 bases at J, leaving 4 bases unmatched. The germline CDR1 and CDR2 sequences are SGHTA and FQGNSA. The CDR3 spans 14 residues. The CDR3 here is CASSLGYRGTEAFF. The DNA of the CDR3 is TGTGCCAGCAGCTTAGGCTACAGGGGAACTGAAGCTTTCTTT.

This clonotype occurred once. The rearrangement uses TRBV20-1 and TRBJ2-2, with 8 bases that match TRBD2. Unmatched junction bases numbered 5, after V lost 6 bases and J lost 5 bases. The CDR3 spans 13 residues. Germline CDR1 and CDR2: DFQATT and SNEGSKA (reference sequence). DNA for the CDR3: TGCAGTGCCCGGGAGGGGCGAACCGGGGAGCTGTTTTTT. Translation gives CSAREGRTGELFF.

This rearrangement joins TRBV20-1 to TRBJ2-7; D is possibly TRBD1 or TRBD2 (5 bases each). The V end was cut by 5 bases, the J end by 0 bases, with 14 bases between. In germline, CDR1 is DFQATT, CDR2 SNEGSKA (reference sequence). This CDR3 has 14 amino acids. The CDR3 sequence: CSAPGFSGSYEQYF. Written as DNA, the CDR3 is TGCAGTGCTCCAGGGTTCAGCGGCTCCTACGAGCAGTACTTC.

This clonotype was observed a handful of times. The chain carries TRBV27 and TRBJ1-2; 10 nucleotides line up with TRBD1. The CDR3 extends over 17 amino acids. Germline CDR1 MNHEY, CDR2 SMNVEV (reference sequence). V gave up 6 bases and J gave up 8 bases; unmatched junction bases: 18. The CDR3 is CASSFQTDAGTGVGYTF. Here the CDR3 DNA reads TGTGCCAGCAGCTTTCAAACCGACGCCGGGACAGGGGTAGGCTACACCTTC.

This clonotype turned up a few times. This chain uses TRBV7-9 with TRBJ1-2, with D perhaps matching TRBD1 (5 bases). The germline V gene has CDR1 SEHNR and CDR2 FQNEAQ (reference sequence). The V and J ends lost 5 bases and 3 bases respectively, with 13 bases between them. The CDR3 runs 14 residues. CDR3 region: CASSAIGAYYGYTF. CDR3 DNA sequence: TGTGCCAGCAGCGCCATCGGGGCATACTATGGCTACACCTTC. The full variable domain, rest sourced from reference TRBV7-9 and TRBJ1-2, is DTGVSQNPRHKITKRGQNVTFRCDPISEHNRLYWYRQTLGQGPEFLTYFQNEAQLEKSRLLSDRFSAERPKGSFSTLEIQRTEQGDSAMYLCASSAIGAYYGYTFGSGTRLTVV.

The V call is TRBV14, the J call TRBJ2-5; 11 bases align to TRBD2. The CDR3 is 17 residues long. The V gene end was trimmed by 1 base and the J gene end by 1 base; junction bases not matched to a gene: 5. The germline CDR1 and CDR2 sequences are SGHDN and FVKESK. The CDR3 coding sequence is TGTGCCAGCAGCCAAGTGACTAGCGGGGACCCCCAAGAGACCCAGTACTTC. The encoded protein is CASSQVTSGDPQETQYF.

This clonotype was observed a few times. CDR3 amino acids: CASSQGTSGDYEQYF. The CDR3 DNA sequence: TGCGCCAGCAGCCAAGGGACTAGCGGGGACTACGAGCAGTACTTC. The chain uses TRBV4-1 and TRBJ2-7; 12 bases align to TRBD2. The germline gives CDR1 MGHRA, CDR2 YSYEKL. The CDR3 spans 15 residues. J lost 3 bases, V lost 1 base, and 1 base had no gene match.

The V gene is TRBV21-1, the J gene TRBJ2-7; the table gives TRBD1 as D, unverified against the DNA. TRBV21-1 is a documented pseudogene. The CDR3 sequence is 14 residues long. The CDR3 protein is CASSKCGGPYEQYF. The CDR3 bases are TGTGCCAGCAGCAAGTGCGGGGGACCCTACGAGCAGTACTTC.

This clonotype was recorded at least ten times. The chain joins TRBV12-3 or TRBV12-4 to TRBJ2-5; 10 nucleotides align to TRBD2. There are 14 residues in the CDR3. Losses at the gene ends were 5 bases for V and 1 base for J; bases not matched to a gene: 1. CDR3 in DNA: TGTGCCAGCAGTAGGACTAGCGGCCAAGAGACCCAGTACTTC. Its protein is CASSRTSGQETQYF.

The table lists this clonotype with a few counts. CDR3 nucleotides: TGCGCCAGCAGCCCCCCCGGGACAGGGTATATCACAGATACGCAGTATTTT. The encoded protein is CASSPPGTGYITDTQYF. The chain is built from TRBV4-1 and TRBJ2-3; 9 bases map to TRBD1. Trimming removed 4 bases from V and 2 bases from J; junction bases left unmatched: 10. Germline-derived CDR1 and CDR2 are MGHRA and YSYEKL. The CDR3 is 17 residues long.

V gene TRBV4-1 combines with J gene TRBJ2-7; a weak D match, TRBD2 (6 bases). This CDR3 contains 15 residues. Trimming stripped 0 bases from V and 3 bases from J, with 12 bases between. Germline V gene sequence: CDR1 MGHRA, CDR2 YSYEKL. CDR3 nucleotide sequence: TGCGCCAGCAGCCAAGATCCTGGGGGGAACTACGAGCAGTACGTC. Encoded protein: CASSQDPGGNYEQYV.

This clonotype was detected only a few times. The chain carries TRBV29-1 and TRBJ2-7; the D is unclear. The V and J ends lost 7 bases and 3 bases respectively, with 16 bases between them. The CDR3 is made up of 13 amino acids. Germline V gene lookup returns CDR1 SQVTM and CDR2 ANQGSEA. CDR3 bases: TGCAGCGCTTGGGATGGGTTCGGCTACGAGCAGTACTTC. Translation gives CSAWDGFGYEQYF.

The chain combines TRBV6-1 with TRBJ1-1, with no clear D. CDR1 is MNHNS, CDR2 SASEGT, per germline. The CDR3 runs 14 residues. V was clipped by 7 bases and J by 1 base, with 13 bases between them. The CDR3 DNA reads as TGTGCCAGCAACGAACCTGGCGGGAACACTGAAGCTTTCTTT. Amino acids: CASNEPGGNTEAFF.

This clonotype was observed a few times. This sequence joins TRBV24-1 and TRBJ2-5; D not resolved. Deletions cut 3 bases from V and 0 bases from J, with 13 bases between. The germline V gene has CDR1 KGHDR and CDR2 SFDVKD. The length of the CDR3 is 16 residues. As DNA, the CDR3 is TGTGCCACCAGTGATCCAACGGGTCAGTACCAAGAGACCCAGTACTTC. Residues: CATSDPTGQYQETQYF.

This clonotype turned up a few times. The chain has TRBV6-2 or TRBV6-3 and TRBJ1-1; D ambiguous. CDR3 length equals 12 residues. Germline CDR1 MNHEY, CDR2 SVGEGT. V lost 6 bases, J lost 1 base, and 6 bases lay in between. The CDR3 sequence: CASRFRNTEAFF. Written as DNA, the CDR3 is TGTGCCAGCAGGTTCAGGAACACTGAAGCTTTCTTT.

This chain connects TRBV12-3 or TRBV12-4 to TRBJ2-1; 11 nucleotides align to TRBD1. This CDR3 has 16 residues. Trimming at V came to 4 bases and at J to 5 bases, leaving 7 bases not matched to a gene. CDR3 DNA sequence: TGTGCCAGCAGTTCCCTCAGGGACAGGGGGAACAATGAGCAGTTCTTC. This encodes CASSSLRDRGNNEQFF.

This sequence joins TRBV28 and TRBJ2-1, with D uncertain. Trimming stripped 1 base from V and 7 bases from J, with 14 bases between. Germline V gene lookup returns CDR1 MDHEN and CDR2 SYDVKM. This CDR3 comprises 15 residues. CDR3 amino acids: CASSLFSFSRNEQFF. CDR3 nucleotide sequence: TGTGCCAGCAGTTTATTCTCCTTTAGTAGGAATGAGCAGTTCTTC. The full variable domain, with the rest looked up from reference TRBV28 and TRBJ2-1, is DVKVTQSSRYLVKRTGEKVFLECVQDMDHENMFWYRQDPGLGLRLIYFSYDVKMKEKGDIPEGYSVSREKKERFSLILESASTNQTSMYLCASSLFSFSRNEQFFGPGTRLTVL.